What follows are 8 T cell receptor beta chains derived from one specimen sequenced in a study of T cells after yellow fever vaccination. TCRdb reprocessed the 5' RACE reads with MiXCR, giving one entry per CDR3 protein. The sample lists a few hundred thousand distinct CDR3 sequences, about 3.7% seen once, with around 19% in the top ten. The sample in question was PBMCs, obtained 15 days after the yellow fever booster vaccination. These receptors all stem from a young man who received the YFV17D yellow fever vaccine.

This clonotype showed up many times. V is TRBV7-8 and J is TRBJ2-5, with D uncertain. The CDR3 extends over 16 amino acids. V was trimmed by 0 bases and J by 5 bases, leaving 16 bases between them. Germline assignment: CDR1 SGHVS and CDR2 FQNEAQ. CDR3 sequence reads: CASSLARQFGRETQYF. The CDR3 DNA is TGTGCCAGCAGCTTAGCCCGCCAGTTTGGTAGGGAGACCCAGTACTTC.

The chain employs TRBV11-3 and TRBJ2-5; 9 bases fit TRBD2. After removal of 5 bases from V and 4 bases from J, the junction contained 11 bases not matched to a gene. CDR1 and CDR2 (germline): SGHNT, YENEEA. The CDR3 sequence is 16 residues long. The DNA of the CDR3 is TGTGCCAGCAGCACCCCACGCGGGGGGGCAGGAGAGACCCAGTACTTC. Its translation: CASSTPRGGAGETQYF.

In its sample, this clonotype was seen many times. The gene calls are TRBV5-1 and TRBJ2-1; the match to TRBD2 covers 8 bases. After removal of 2 bases from V and 5 bases from J, the junction contained 12 bases not matched to a gene. Germline-derived CDR1 and CDR2 are SGHRS and YFSETQ. This CDR3 is 17 amino acids long. The CDR3 sequence: CASSFYWRGAVDNEQFF. In DNA form, the CDR3 reads TGCGCCAGCAGCTTTTATTGGCGGGGGGCCGTCGACAATGAGCAGTTCTTC.

This clonotype has at least ten counts. The genes are TRBV20-1 and TRBJ2-5; D remains ambiguous. Germline V gene data show CDR1 as DFQATT and CDR2 as SNEGSKA (reference sequence). With 1 base removed from V and 2 bases from J, the gap between germline ends came to 11 bases. The CDR3 has 14 residues. In DNA, the CDR3 is TGCAGTGCTAGAGGATACTCGAAGCAAGAGACCCAGTACTTC. Translation gives CSARGYSKQETQYF.

This clonotype has a count of ten or more. J is TRBJ1-2 and V is TRBV5-4, with 7 positions matching TRBD1. The CDR3 runs to 13 residues. The germline gives CDR1 SGHNT, CDR2 YYREEE (reference sequence). After removal of 0 bases from V and 8 bases from J, the junction contained 4 bases not matched to a gene. This CDR3 reads CASSLDRGEGYTF. The CDR3 bases are TGTGCCAGCAGCTTGGACAGGGGTGAGGGCTACACCTTC.

In this sample, this clonotype turned up many times. J is TRBJ2-2 and V is TRBV5-5; D is uncertain. V was trimmed by 1 base and J by 1 base, leaving 11 bases between them. CDR3 length: 16 residues. CDR1 is SGHKS and CDR2 is YYEKEE in the germline V gene (reference sequence). This chain's CDR3 is CASSLYPALNTGELFF. In DNA, the CDR3 is TGTGCCAGCAGCTTGTATCCGGCCTTGAACACCGGGGAGCTGTTTTTT.

This clonotype was found many times. V and J are TRBV2 and TRBJ1-5; the D gene is possibly TRBD1 (5 bases). The CDR3 has 13 residues. V was cut by 7 bases and J by 3 bases, with 10 bases left in between. The germline CDR1 and CDR2 sequences are SNHLY and FYNNEI. CDR3 DNA: TGTGCCAGCATGGGGCAGAACAATCAGCCCCAGCATTTT. It specifies CASMGQNNQPQHF. The whole variable domain, filled in from reference TRBV2 and TRBJ1-5, reads EPEVTQTPSHQVTQMGQEVILRCVPISNHLYFYWYRQILGQKVEFLVSFYNNEISEKSEIFDDQFSVERPDGSNFTLKIRSTKLEDSAMYFCASMGQNNQPQHFGDGTRLSIL.

This clonotype was observed a few times. The chain couples TRBV4-1 to TRBJ1-3; D uncertain. Germline V gene lookup returns CDR1 MGHRA and CDR2 YSYEKL. V shed 0 bases and J shed 2 bases, with 20 bases lying between them. This CDR3 has 19 residues. CDR3 sequence (DNA): TGCGCCAGCAGCCAAGACGCCGTCCTTGAGGGTATAACTGGAAACACCATATATTTT. This codes for CASSQDAVLEGITGNTIYF.